A selection of T cell receptor beta chains follows, all from one sample in a study of cytomegalovirus exposure and HLA in healthy donors. TCRdb keeps only in-frame clones here, not all; method: immunoSEQ multiplex PCR. The profile shows some 120,000 clones, over 60% of them singletons. The specimen was PBMCs. The receptors come from a man aged 18 to 30 in good health and CMV-seropositive. CDR3s include the opening cysteine and the closing phenylalanine or tryptophan. The D gene is left open where the match is weak. Rows give clone size only sometimes, using once, few, many, or a class for an expanded clone.

size	V	D	J	length	CDR3	DNA
few	TRBV30	-	TRBJ2-3	15	CAWSVSRVGTDTQYF	TGTGCCTGGAGTGTAAGCAGGGTGGGCACAGATACGCAGTATTTT
-	TRBV9	TRBD2	TRBJ2-2	16	CASSVDPSGGTGELFF	TGTGCCAGCAGCGTAGATCCTAGCGGGGGGACCGGGGAGCTGTTTTTT
few	TRBV5-4	-	TRBJ2-7	15	CASSFSGRDSYEQYF	TGTGCCAGCAGCTTCTCAGGGCGCGACTCCTACGAGCAGTACTTC
-	TRBV7-2	TRBD1	TRBJ1-2	14	CASSWIGGGYGYTF	TGTGCCAGCAGCTGGATAGGGGGCGGCTATGGCTACACCTTC
-	TRBV14	-	TRBJ2-1	14	CASSQGITGNEQFF	TGTGCCAGCAGCCAAGGAATCACGGGAAATGAGCAGTTCTTC
few	TRBV14	-	TRBJ2-7	15	CASSRQGWISYEQYF	TGTGCCAGCAGCCGGCAGGGCTGGATTTCCTACGAGCAGTACTTC
-	TRBV29-1	TRBD2	TRBJ2-1	17	CSVSGLAGRASYNEQFF	TGCAGCGTCTCGGGACTAGCGGGAAGGGCCTCCTACAATGAGCAGTTCTTC
few	TRBV11-2	-	TRBJ1-1	14	CASSSPRATPEAFF	TGTGCCAGCAGCTCCCCTCGAGCGACCCCCGAAGCTTTCTTT
-	TRBV5-4	-	TRBJ2-3	16	CASSLLVSGLTDTQYF	TGTGCCAGCAGCTTGTTGGTTAGCGGCCTCACAGATACGCAGTATTTT
-	TRBV7-6	TRBD2	TRBJ2-3	16	CASSRSGGRGTDTQYF	TGTGCCAGCAGTCGTAGCGGCGGGAGGGGCACAGATACGCAGTATTTT
-	TRBV30	-	TRBJ1-5	13	CAWSVGGNQPQHF	TGTGCCTGGAGTGTAGGCGGGAATCAGCCCCAGCATTTT
-	TRBV7-8	-	TRBJ2-7	14	CASSLKRNSYEQYF	TGTGCCAGCAGCTTAAAGCGCAACTCCTACGAGCAGTACTTC
-	TRBV14	TRBD2	TRBJ2-1	18	CASSQPNLAGGLYNEQFF	TGTGCCAGCAGCCAACCCAACCTAGCGGGCGGACTCTACAATGAGCAGTTCTTC
-	TRBV7-2	-	TRBJ2-1	11	CASSSLATQFF	TGTGCCAGCAGCTCCTTGGCCACGCAGTTCTTC
few	TRBV19	TRBD2	TRBJ2-5	15	CASSILAGPQETQYF	TGTGCCAGTAGTATTCTAGCGGGGCCCCAAGAGACCCAGTACTTC
-	TRBV30	-	TRBJ1-6	11	CASGLNSPLHF	TGTGCCTCCGGACTGAATTCACCCCTCCACTTT
-	TRBV5-1	TRBD1	TRBJ2-6	18	CASSWRQGAPSGANVLTF	TGCGCCAGCAGCTGGAGACAGGGGGCACCCTCTGGGGCCAACGTCCTGACTTTC
-	TRBV10-3	-	TRBJ2-2	16	CAIRPSSETNTGELFF	TGTGCCATCAGGCCTAGCAGTGAAACGAACACCGGGGAGCTGTTTTTT
-	TRBV5-4	TRBD1	TRBJ1-4	15	CASSPGQALNEKLFF	TGTGCCAGCAGCCCCGGACAGGCGCTTAATGAAAAACTGTTTTTT
few	TRBV18	TRBD2	TRBJ2-7	16	CASSPSLAGGPYEQYF	TGTGCCAGCTCACCTAGCCTCGCGGGGGGTCCCTACGAGCAGTACTTC
-	TRBV10-3	-	TRBJ2-7	13	CAISRQESYEQYF	TGTGCCATCTCCCGACAGGAATCCTACGAGCAGTACTTC
-	TRBV6-5	-	TRBJ1-2	14	CASQGGATNYGYTF	TGTGCCAGCCAGGGCGGGGCCACTAACTATGGCTACACCTTC
-	TRBV5-6	-	TRBJ1-5	13	CASSDGQNQPQHF	TGTGCCAGCAGCGACGGACAGAATCAGCCCCAGCATTTT
-	TRBV7-9	TRBD2	TRBJ2-3	15	CASSPGVTSGHTQYF	TGTGCCAGCAGCCCCGGGGTCACTAGCGGTCATACGCAGTATTTT
-	TRBV27	TRBD2	TRBJ2-7	19	CASRRAGLAGGIATYEQYF	TGTGCCAGCAGACGAGCGGGACTAGCGGGAGGAATCGCGACCTACGAGCAGTACTTC
-	TRBV25-1	TRBD2	TRBJ2-3	15	CASSEFAGVVDTQYF	TGTGCCAGCAGTGAATTCGCGGGGGTTGTAGATACGCAGTATTTT
medium-sized	TRBV4-1	-	TRBJ1-1	14	CASSHTTGIPEAFF	TGCGCCAGCAGCCATACCACAGGGATACCTGAAGCTTTCTTT
-	TRBV28	-	TRBJ2-5	14	CASSLQGLKETQYF	TGTGCCAGCAGTTTACAGGGACTGAAAGAGACCCAGTACTTC
-	TRBV7-9	-	TRBJ1-1	14	CASGLAGGITEAFF	TGTGCCAGCGGCTTGGCGGGTGGGATCACTGAAGCTTTCTTT
-	TRBV25-1	TRBD2	TRBJ2-1	14	CASSETSGYNEQFF	TGTGCCAGCAGTGAGACTAGCGGATACAATGAGCAGTTCTTC
-	TRBV5-1	TRBD2	TRBJ2-7	14	CASSLASGSIEQYF	TGCGCCAGCAGCTTGGCCAGCGGGAGTATCGAGCAGTACTTC
once	TRBV6-1	TRBD1	TRBJ1-5	15	CASSGAGGFYQPQHF	TGTGCCAGCAGTGGGGCAGGGGGATTTTATCAGCCCCAGCATTTT
-	TRBV5-1	TRBD1	TRBJ2-7	17	CASSSRQGVLSYYEQYF	TGCGCCAGCAGCTCCCGACAGGGGGTTCTCTCTTATTACGAGCAGTACTTC
-	TRBV11-2	TRBD1	TRBJ2-7	14	CASSSDRTLYEQYF	TGTGCCAGCAGCTCGGACAGGACACTCTACGAGCAGTACTTC
-	TRBV30	TRBD1	TRBJ1-5	15	CAWGASGQGSQPQHF	TGTGCCTGGGGGGCCTCGGGACAGGGGAGTCAGCCCCAGCATTTT
-	TRBV19	-	TRBJ1-5	15	CASSIPGHGNQPQHF	TGTGCCAGTAGTATCCCGGGACACGGCAATCAGCCCCAGCATTTT
-	TRBV29-1	-	TRBJ2-6	16	CSVPSSWDSGANGLTF	TGCAGCGTCCCCTCATCCTGGGACTCTGGGGCCAACGGCCTGACTTTC
-	TRBV29-1	-	TRBJ2-7	13	CSVVGNRQYEQYF	TGCAGCGTTGTTGGAAACAGACAATACGAGCAGTACTTC
-	TRBV25-1	TRBD1	TRBJ2-3	17	CASSGTDRGARTDTQYF	TGTGCCAGCAGTGGTACGGACAGGGGCGCTCGCACAGATACGCAGTATTTT
-	TRBV11-2	-	TRBJ1-1	17	CASSLKGAPGTNTEAFF	TGTGCCAGCAGCCTGAAAGGGGCCCCAGGTACGAACACTGAAGCTTTCTTT
-	TRBV11-2	-	TRBJ2-7	16	CASSLERAPAYYEQYF	TGTGCCAGCAGCTTGGAGCGGGCCCCCGCCTACTACGAGCAGTACTTC
-	TRBV10-3	-	TRBJ1-1	13	CAIGDSALTEAFF	TGTGCCATCGGGGACTCTGCGCTCACTGAAGCTTTCTTT
few	TRBV15	TRBD1	TRBJ2-5	18	CATALGGAEGKAQETQYF	TGTGCCACCGCACTAGGGGGCGCAGAGGGGAAGGCCCAAGAGACCCAGTACTTC
-	TRBV28	-	TRBJ2-2	14	CASSFSLMSGELFF	TGTGCCAGCAGTTTTTCACTGATGTCCGGGGAGCTGTTTTTT
-	TRBV28	-	TRBJ1-6	13	CASSFPWGHFLHF	TGTGCCAGCAGTTTCCCCTGGGGACACTTCCTCCACTTT
-	TRBV7-9	-	TRBJ1-1	14	CASSHRTVLSEAFF	TGTGCCAGCAGCCACAGGACAGTCCTGTCTGAAGCTTTCTTT
few	TRBV11-2	-	TRBJ1-5	15	CASSLTYSDNQPQHF	TGTGCCAGCAGCTTAACTTATAGCGACAATCAGCCCCAGCATTTT
-	TRBV29-1	TRBD2	TRBJ2-1	15	CSVPSGGGTVSEQFF	TGCAGCGTCCCTAGCGGGGGGGGGACAGTTAGTGAGCAGTTCTTC
-	TRBV5-1	TRBD1	TRBJ1-5	17	CASSLGGTGSSEQPQHF	TGCGCCAGCAGCTTGGGAGGGACAGGGTCGAGTGAGCAGCCCCAGCATTTT